This T cell receptor (beta chain) was identified during a study of T cell responses to AZD1222 COVID-19 vaccine. Using immunoSEQ multiplex PCR, the repertoire was profiled, and TCRdb retains in-frame clones only, with some absent. The sample records over 90,000 clones, 90% to 95% being singletons. Broader study findings: Donors in the cohort were predominantly white British and more often female, and clonal diversity was possibly underestimated. Repertoires were sampled only after the peak T cell response. The study found Spike-specific TCR breadth and depth rose after two AZD1222 doses. Just 6 or 7 people given AZD1222 tested seropositive at baseline.

Concerning this clone itself: No antigen is known for it.

V lost 7 bases to trimming and J lost 0 bases, with 12 bases between them. CDR1 MNHEY and CDR2 SVGAGI come from the germline V gene. There are 15 residues in the CDR3. The rearrangement joins TRBV6-5 to TRBJ1-4; D is undetermined. The source material was peripheral blood, sampled on day 0 of AZD1222 vaccination. The receptor comes from an adult in good health. The DNA for the CDR3 is TGTGCCAGCACCTTCCGTCGGGCAACTAATGAAAAACTGTTTTTT. As protein: CASTFRRATNEKLFF.